These 2 T cell receptor beta chains share one sample of origin, sequenced in a study of blood T cells in healthy people across ages. Primers used in a second PCR of roughly 7 to 12 cycles were a sample-barcoded 5' primer and a J-beta primer mix. TCRdb fed the 5' RACE reads into MiXCR, producing one record per CDR3 protein. The sample lists fewer than 600,000 distinct CDR3 sequences, about 28% occurring once. This sample also appeared in a second study, on T cells of mothers and their children.

The sequenced sample was blood. The source of these receptors is a boy between 2 and 10 years old in good health.

The rearrangement uses TRBV7-9 and TRBJ2-5; the D gene is possibly TRBD1 (5 bases). Germline CDR1 is SEHNR and CDR2 is FQNEAQ (reference sequence). This CDR3 is 14 amino acids long. V was pared by 5 bases and J by 5 bases, with 15 bases between. The CDR3 loop is CASSMTAGAETQYF. CDR3 sequence (DNA): TGTGCCAGCAGCATGACGGCTGGGGCGGAGACCCAGTACTTC.

The chain uses TRBV24-1 and TRBJ1-5; D is unclear. Germline-derived CDR1 and CDR2 are KGHDR and SFDVKD. V lost 4 bases, J lost 1 base, and 4 bases lay in between. The CDR3 length is 13 residues. The CDR3 region has the DNA TGTGCCACCAGTGACCGGAGCAATCAGCCCCAGCATTTT. Residues: CATSDRSNQPQHF.